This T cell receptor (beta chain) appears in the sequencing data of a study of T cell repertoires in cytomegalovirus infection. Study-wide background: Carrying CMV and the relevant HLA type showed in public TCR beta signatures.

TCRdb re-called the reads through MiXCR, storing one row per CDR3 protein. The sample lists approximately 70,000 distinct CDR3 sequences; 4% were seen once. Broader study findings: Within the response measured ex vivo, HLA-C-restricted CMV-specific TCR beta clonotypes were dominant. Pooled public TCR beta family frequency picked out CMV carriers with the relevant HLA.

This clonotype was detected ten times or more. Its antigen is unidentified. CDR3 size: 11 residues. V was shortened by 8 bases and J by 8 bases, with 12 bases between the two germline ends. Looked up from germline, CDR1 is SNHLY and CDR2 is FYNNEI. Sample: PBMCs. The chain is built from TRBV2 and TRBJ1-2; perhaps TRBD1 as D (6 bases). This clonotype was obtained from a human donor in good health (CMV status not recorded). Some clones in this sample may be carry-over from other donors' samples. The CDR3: CASVGTYGYTF. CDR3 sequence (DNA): TGTGCCAGCGTCGGGACATACGGCTACACCTTC.